This T cell receptor beta chain was obtained from a study of T cells after posttransplantation cyclophosphamide. Cyclophosphamide on days +3 and +4 followed busulfan-fludarabine conditioning and a marrow graft. On this clone: Its antigen remains unknown.

Study-level findings and limits: TRB overlap between skin or GI tissue T cells and blood was limited.

TCRdb's copy holds only in-frame clones and misses some; the assay was immunoSEQ multiplex PCR. The sample lists about 43,000 clones, around 91% occurring once. The V gene's germline CDR1 is MGHRA and CDR2 YSYEKL. The germline V and J ends were trimmed by 5 bases and 8 bases, with 13 bases remaining between them. There are 13 residues in the CDR3. The chain couples TRBV4-1 to TRBJ2-1, with D perhaps matching TRBD1 (5 bases). Sequenced here: PBMCs, sampled around 63 days after allogeneic stem cell transplant with posttransplant cyclophosphamide. This clonotype was sampled from a male patient between 60 and 69 years old who received an allogeneic stem cell transplant from a related donor and was CMV-positive. Some T cells may be graft donor cells. CDR3 loop: CASSKRVGDEQFF. The DNA of the CDR3 is TGCGCCAGCAGCAAGCGAGTAGGGGATGAGCAGTTCTTC.